The 31 T cell receptor beta chains presented below share a single source sample, sequenced in a study of Ad26.COV2.S vaccination and SARS-CoV-2 variants (dated by TCRdb to 2020 to 2022). In the paper's terms, the treatment or condition label means: roughly 20 received Ad26.COV2.S at low or high dose, single or two shots; about 5 received placebo; per-sample allocation not given. For vaccine and placebo recipients, repertoires were sequenced using samples collected on day 63 after the first injection. Library preparation employed the immunoSEQ multiplex PCR assay. Imported from immuneACCESS, the table was reduced by TCRdb to in-frame sequences with V and J called. These copies leave out some clones; in studies compared against another copy, an unresolved V gene accounts for under half, and the cause of the remainder is not known. This sample gives some 250,000 clones in total; roughly 90% of them show up just once. Of the sample, around 10% is held by the ten largest clones.

Sequences were derived from peripheral blood, sampled in a trial of Ad26.COV2.S vaccine versus placebo. Receptors were obtained from a person between 18 and 65 years old who received the Ad26.COV2.S COVID-19 vaccine or a placebo.

The chain carries TRBV6-5 and TRBJ2-7, with D tentatively TRBD1 (5 bases). This CDR3 spans 13 amino acids. The V end lost 6 bases, the J end lost 1 base, and 10 bases lay between the germline ends. CDR1 and CDR2 from the germline V gene are MNHEY and SVGAGI. CDR3 in amino acids: CASRIDSSYEQYF. In DNA form, the CDR3 reads TGTGCCAGCAGGATCGACAGTTCCTACGAGCAGTACTTC.

V and J are TRBV11-2 and TRBJ2-7, with a weak D call TRBD2 (5 bases). Trimming removed 5 bases from V and 0 bases from J, with 14 bases in between. The CDR3 extends over 15 amino acids. Germline-derived CDR1 and CDR2 are SGHAT and FQNNGV. The DNA for the CDR3 is TGTGCCAGCAGCAGAACTAGTTCGAGCTCCTACGAGCAGTACTTC. It codes for CASSRTSSSSYEQYF.

The V and J genes are TRBV19 and TRBJ1-6; 10 bases agree with TRBD1. Germline assignment: CDR1 LNHDA and CDR2 SQIVND (reference sequence). V dropped 2 bases and J dropped 10; count of bases not matched to a gene: 5. The CDR3 runs to 15 residues. The CDR3 loop is CASSISVTGGSPLHF. The CDR3 nucleotides are TGTGCCAGTAGTATATCCGTGACAGGGGGCTCACCCCTCCACTTT.

The CDR3 DNA is TGTGCCAGCAGCCGCACACCCGGGAGCTACACCTTC. Its translation is CASSRTPGSYTF. The rearrangement uses TRBV6-5 and TRBJ1-2; D ambiguous. Looked up from germline, CDR1 is MNHEY and CDR2 is SVGAGI. CDR3 length: 12 amino acids. The V end was cut by 6 bases, the J end by 9 bases, with 14 bases between.

The V call is TRBV18, the J call TRBJ2-1; weak D call: TRBD2 (5 bases). CDR1 KGHSH and CDR2 LQKENI come from the germline V gene. The V and J ends lost 5 bases and 4 bases respectively, with 18 bases between them. The CDR3 totals 16 residues. CDR3: CASSEGDAGSYNEQFF. Here the CDR3 DNA reads TGTGCCAGCTCAGAGGGCGACGCAGGCTCATACAATGAGCAGTTCTTC. The entire variable domain, with the rest obtained from reference TRBV18 and TRBJ2-1, is as follows: NAGVMQNPRHLVRRRGQEARLRCSPMKGHSHVYWYRQLPEEGLKFMVYLQKENIIDESGMPKERFSAEFPKEGPSILRIQQVVRGDSAAYFCASSEGDAGSYNEQFFGPGTRLTVL.

V and J are TRBV14 and TRBJ2-6; possible D gene TRBD2, 5 bases. V lost 0 bases and J lost 1, with 10 bases in between. The germline V gene has CDR1 SGHDN and CDR2 FVKESK. The CDR3 contains 17 residues. The CDR3 here is CASSQENRGSGANVLTF. DNA for the CDR3: TGTGCCAGCAGCCAAGAAAACCGAGGGTCTGGGGCCAACGTCCTGACTTTC.

This chain uses TRBV7-9 with TRBJ2-1, with D tentatively TRBD1 or TRBD2 (6 bases each). Germline CDR1 and CDR2: SEHNR and FQNEAQ (reference sequence). V gave up 4 bases and J gave up 5 bases, with 15 bases separating them. The length of the CDR3 is 15 residues. CDR3: CASSWGAGAHNEQFF. Here the CDR3 DNA reads TGTGCCAGCAGCTGGGGGGCCGGTGCTCACAATGAGCAGTTCTTC.

The chain combines TRBV7-2 with TRBJ2-7; D is perhaps TRBD1 (6 bases). V was shortened by 1 base and J by 4 bases, with 17 bases between the two germline ends. Germline V gene data show CDR1 as SGHTA and CDR2 as FQGNSA. The CDR3 loop spans 16 amino acids. CDR3 DNA sequence: TGTGCCAGCAGCTTAGAAGGCAGGGGTGTTTGGTACGAGCAGTACTTC. It yields the protein CASSLEGRGVWYEQYF.

This clone was detected once. The chain couples TRBV12-5 to TRBJ2-7; D is unclear. Germline lookup yields CDR1 LGHNT and CDR2 FRNRAP. This CDR3 region has 12 residues. V was clipped by 3 bases and J by 2 bases, with 5 bases between them. CDR3 coding DNA: TGTGCTAGTGGTTTAGGAACCTACGAGCAGTACTTC. Its translation is CASGLGTYEQYF. Complete variable domain (other parts from reference TRBV12-5 and TRBJ2-7): DARVTQTPRHKVTEMGQEVTMRCQPILGHNTVFWYRQTMMQGLELLAYFRNRAPLDDSGMPKDRFSAEMPDATLATLKIQPSEPRDSAVYFCASGLGTYEQYFGPGTRLTVT.

This chain connects TRBV7-2 to TRBJ2-7; D is perhaps TRBD2 (6 bases). CDR1 SGHTA and CDR2 FQGNSA come from the germline V gene. Trimming took 3 bases from V and 0 from J, leaving 15 bases between them. This CDR3 contains 16 residues. The CDR3 sequence is CASSLARDWSSYEQYF. CDR3 DNA sequence: TGTGCCAGCAGCTTGGCTCGGGACTGGAGCTCCTACGAGCAGTACTTC. The complete variable domain, with remaining parts taken from reference TRBV7-2 and TRBJ2-7, reads GAGVSQSPSNKVTEKGKDVELRCDPISGHTALYWYRQSLGQGLEFLIYFQGNSAPDKSGLPSDRFSAERTGGSVSTLTIQRTQQEDSAVYLCASSLARDWSSYEQYFGPGTRLTVT.

V and J are TRBV5-5 and TRBJ1-1; D is unclear. V lost 2 bases and J 6 bases, leaving 11 bases between the germline ends. The CDR3 has 13 amino acids. In germline, CDR1 is SGHKS, CDR2 YYEKEE (reference sequence). The CDR3 region is CASSFFKGSEAFF. The CDR3 bases are TGTGCCAGCAGCTTCTTTAAGGGCTCTGAAGCTTTCTTT.

The chain couples TRBV16 to TRBJ2-7; unclear D gene. The CDR3 covers 11 residues. Germline V gene sequence: CDR1 KGHSY, CDR2 FQNENV. The V and J ends lost 1 base and 4 bases respectively, with 2 bases between them. CDR3 sequence reads: CASSQLYEQYF. DNA for the CDR3: TGTGCCAGCAGCCAATTGTACGAGCAGTACTTC.

V and J are TRBV7-2 and TRBJ2-7, with 8 bases that match TRBD1. The CDR3 length is 15 residues. Looked up from germline, CDR1 is SGHTA and CDR2 is FQGNSA. V lost 4 bases to trimming and J lost 2 bases; unmatched junction nucleotides: 7. CDR3 DNA: TGTGCCAGCAGCTCCTCGACAGGGGTGACCTACGAGCAGTACTTC. This translates into CASSSSTGVTYEQYF. The full variable domain, its missing parts supplied by reference TRBV7-2 and TRBJ2-7, is GAGVSQSPSNKVTEKGKDVELRCDPISGHTALYWYRQSLGQGLEFLIYFQGNSAPDKSGLPSDRFSAERTGGSVSTLTIQRTQQEDSAVYLCASSSSTGVTYEQYFGPGTRLTVT.

J is TRBJ2-2 and V is TRBV5-1, with 9 positions matching TRBD2. CDR3 length: 16 amino acids. V lost 4 bases and J lost 3; bases outside the gene matches: 7. Per the germline V gene, CDR1 is SGHRS and CDR2 is YFSETQ. CDR3 amino acids: CASSPLTSGYTGELFF. The CDR3 DNA follows: TGCGCCAGCAGCCCTCTGACTAGCGGATACACCGGGGAGCTGTTTTTT.

The rearrangement joins TRBV4-1 to TRBJ1-2; weak D call: TRBD1 (6 bases). Germline CDR1 reads MGHRA; CDR2 reads YSYEKL. V lost 3 bases, J lost 5 bases, and 19 bases lay in between. The CDR3 has 16 residues. DNA for the CDR3: TGCGCCAGCAGCCAGCACCGGGACACCCCTGGGTATGGCTACACCTTC. The encoded protein is CASSQHRDTPGYGYTF.

This clone was observed at least ten times. V is TRBV5-4 and J is TRBJ2-2, with 16 bases fitting TRBD2. V lost 4 bases, J lost 4 bases, and 7 bases stayed unmatched. Germline CDR1 is SGHNT and CDR2 is YYREEE (reference sequence). The CDR3 contains 18 residues. CDR3 DNA sequence: TGTGCCAGCAGCCGGGGACTAGCGGGAGGGCCGGGCACCGGGGAGCTGTTTTTT. Its translation is CASSRGLAGGPGTGELFF.

This clone has more than one count but fewer than ten. The genes are TRBV3-1 (or the pseudogene TRBV3-2) and TRBJ2-7, with D maybe TRBD2 (7 bases). V was cut by 2 bases and J by 6 bases, with 14 bases left in between. CDR3 length: 14 residues. The germline CDR1 and CDR2 sequences are LGHDT and YNNKEL (reference sequence). The CDR3 DNA is TGTGCCAGCAGCCAATGGGGGGGCCAGGGCGAGCAGTACTTC. Amino acid sequence: CASSQWGGQGEQYF.

The V call is TRBV28, the J call TRBJ2-5, with D uncertain. This CDR3 is 13 amino acids long. Trimming stripped 5 bases from V and 7 bases from J, with 14 bases between. Germline values: CDR1 MDHEN, CDR2 SYDVKM. The CDR3 sequence is CASSPGRLLTQYF. The CDR3 bases are TGTGCCAGCAGTCCAGGACGGCTCTTGACCCAGTACTTC.

The chain is built from TRBV6-2 or TRBV6-3 and TRBJ2-1; TRBD2 agrees at 10 bases. The germline CDR1 and CDR2 sequences are MNHEY and SVGEGT. The CDR3 runs 17 residues. J was trimmed by 2 bases and V by 6 bases; bases with no gene match: 10. The CDR3 spells CASSPGSGGATYNEQFF. The CDR3 nucleotides are TGTGCCAGCAGCCCGGGGAGCGGGGGGGCCACCTACAATGAGCAGTTCTTC.

This clone occurred once. The rearrangement uses TRBV10-3 and TRBJ2-5, with 8 bases matching TRBD2. V lost 2 bases and J lost 2; bases outside the gene matches: 4. The CDR3 covers 15 residues. Germline loops: CDR1 ENHRY, CDR2 SYGVKD. The CDR3 DNA is TGTGCCATCAGTGAGCGGGTAGCGGGGCAAGAGACCCAGTACTTC. Translating gives CAISERVAGQETQYF.

This clone occurred once. The chain combines TRBV6-5 with TRBJ1-2; D is unclear. This CDR3 has 13 amino acids. V lost 5 bases to trimming and J lost 0 bases, with 7 bases between them. Per the germline V gene, CDR1 is MNHEY and CDR2 is SVGAGI. The CDR3 nucleotides are TGTGCCAGCAGTCGGACGGCTAACTATGGCTACACCTTC. Amino acids: CASSRTANYGYTF.

The chain uses TRBV28 and TRBJ1-1, with D maybe TRBD1 (5 bases). In germline, CDR1 is MDHEN, CDR2 SYDVKM. V lost 6 bases and J lost 4, with 21 bases in between. The CDR3 totals 16 residues. CDR3 region: CASRDSLLSQATEAFF. The CDR3 bases are TGTGCCAGCAGAGACAGTCTCCTTTCTCAGGCCACTGAAGCTTTCTTT.

This sequence joins TRBV7-3 and TRBJ2-2; D is ambiguous. Trimming pared 3 bases from V and 2 bases from J, leaving 7 bases between. Germline V gene data show CDR1 as SGHTA and CDR2 as FQGTGA. CDR3 length: 14 residues. The CDR3 DNA sequence: TGTGCCAGCAGCTTCGGGCTTAACACCGGGGAGCTGTTTTTT. Its protein product is CASSFGLNTGELFF. Complete variable domain (other parts from reference TRBV7-3 and TRBJ2-2): GAGVSQTPSNKVTEKGKYVELRCDPISGHTALYWYRQSLGQGPEFLIYFQGTGAADDSGLPNDRFFAVRPEGSVSTLKIQRTERGDSAVYLCASSFGLNTGELFFGEGSRLTVL.

The rearrangement uses TRBV6-1 and TRBJ2-7; 8 bases line up with TRBD1. Trimming cost V 7 bases and J 3 bases; bases outside gene matches: 8. Per the germline V gene, CDR1 is MNHNS and CDR2 is SASEGT. This CDR3 has 14 residues. CDR3 DNA: TGTGCCAGCAATCCGACAGGGGAAGGCTACGAGCAGTACTTC. This encodes CASNPTGEGYEQYF.

The chain joins TRBV27 to TRBJ2-7; 8 bases align to TRBD1. Germline values: CDR1 MNHEY, CDR2 SMNVEV (reference sequence). Losses at the gene ends were 1 base for V and 2 bases for J; bases not matched to a gene: 7. The CDR3 loop spans 16 amino acids. This CDR3 reads CASSLFRPGGPYEQYF. In nucleotides, the CDR3 is TGTGCCAGCAGTTTATTTCGGCCAGGGGGCCCCTACGAGCAGTACTTC.

J is TRBJ1-1 and V is TRBV7-2; 8 positions agree with TRBD1. The junction had 8 bases not matched to a gene; V was cut back by 6 bases and J by 5 bases. Germline CDR1 SGHTA, CDR2 FQGNSA. This CDR3 has 14 amino acids. The CDR3 DNA reads TGTGCCAGCAGTAGACCAGGGGGCTATACTGAAGCTTTCTTT. Protein product: CASSRPGGYTEAFF.

V and J are TRBV7-3 and TRBJ2-7, with 9 bases that match TRBD1. V gave up 3 bases and J gave up 3 bases; unmatched junction bases: 3. The length of the CDR3 is 14 residues. Per the germline V gene, CDR1 is SGHTA and CDR2 is FQGTGA. In DNA form, the CDR3 reads TGTGCCAGCAGCTTGGGGACAGGGAACTACGAGCAGTACTTC. Its translation: CASSLGTGNYEQYF.

A word on this clone: An end of the junction does not agree with germline; a read error may underlie this. This sequence joins TRBV9 and TRBJ2-7; D is unclear. CDR3 length: 13 residues. CDR1 and CDR2 from the germline V gene are SGDLS and YYNGEE. CDR3 in DNA: TGTGCCAGCAGCGTAGGGACGAGCTACGCGCAGTACTTC. This codes for CASSVGTSYAQYF.

The rearrangement joins TRBV30 to TRBJ1-2; TRBD1 might be the D (5 bases). The germline V and J ends were trimmed by 2 bases and 4 bases, with 14 bases remaining between them. The germline gives CDR1 GTSNPN, CDR2 SVGIG (reference sequence). This CDR3 region has 14 residues. CDR3 nucleotides: TGTGCCTGGAGTCTAGGGCCGGGACCCTATGGCTACACCTTC. Translation: CAWSLGPGPYGYTF.

The CDR3 here is CASSRDRPGYSNQPQHF. The CDR3 region has the DNA TGTGCCAGTAGTCGGGACAGACCAGGCTATAGCAATCAGCCCCAGCATTTT. V gene TRBV19 combines with J gene TRBJ1-5, with 7 bases identical to TRBD1. V lost 5 bases and J lost 0; bases outside the gene matches: 10. CDR3 size: 17 residues. The germline V gene encodes CDR1 LNHDA and CDR2 SQIVND (reference sequence).

The V and J genes are TRBV28 and TRBJ2-4; 7 positions agree with TRBD1. CDR1 is MDHEN, CDR2 SYDVKM, per germline. Germline trimming cut 7 bases from V and 0 bases from J; bases unmatched to any gene: 15. This CDR3 comprises 18 residues. CDR3 sequence reads: CASTPAGTAAIAKNIQYF. The DNA for the CDR3 is TGTGCCAGCACCCCGGCCGGGACAGCAGCAATAGCCAAAAACATTCAGTACTTC.